A selection of T cell receptor beta chains follows, all from one sample in a study of tumor-infiltrating lymphocytes in oesophageal squamous cell carcinoma. MiXCR, run by TCRdb on the PCR reads, gives a single entry per CDR3 protein. The sample has about 22,000 distinct CDR3 sequences; approximately 34% are singletons. Specimen: esophageal tumor tissue. These receptors were taken from a female donor with esophageal squamous cell carcinoma. Both conserved end residues are part of each CDR3. A D gene is named only where the DNA matches it firmly. Only part of the rows carry a size: once, few, many, or a class if the clone is expanded.

>TRBJ2-3|TRBV5-1|17|NA|many
CASSTGVLLRSTDTQYF
TGCGCCAGCAGCACCGGGGTGTTATTGCGTAGCACAGATACGCAGTATTTT
>TRBJ2-2|TRBV14|15|NA|many
CASSQDVLNTGELFF
TGTGCCAGCAGCCAAGATGTCCTAAACACCGGGGAGCTGTTTTTT
>TRBJ2-5|TRBV2|16|NA|NA
CASKLGGMSSYNEQYF
TGTGCCAGCAAATTAGGCGGGATGAGCTCCTACAATGAGCAGTACTTC
>TRBJ1-1|TRBV5-8|15|TRBD1|many
CASSLGTGQGTEAFF
TGTGCCAGCAGCTTGGGAACGGGACAGGGGACTGAAGCTTTCTTT
>TRBJ2-3|TRBV7-3|15|TRBD2|NA
CASSSSGVPADTQYF
TGTGCCAGCAGTTCGAGCGGGGTCCCCGCAGATACGCAGTATTTT
>TRBJ2-7|TRBV7-9|14|TRBD2|NA
CASSLGGGLGEQYF
TGTGCCAGCAGCTTAGGGGGGGGTTTAGGCGAGCAGTACTTC
>TRBJ2-3|TRBV5-1|15|NA|many
CASSFGAVSTDTQYF
TGCGCCAGCAGCTTTGGGGCTGTAAGCACAGATACGCAGTATTTT
>TRBJ2-2|TRBV7-6|14|NA|NA
CASSLAQNTGELFF
TGTGCCAGCAGCTTAGCGCAGAACACCGGGGAGCTGTTTTTT
>TRBJ1-2|TRBV7-8|13|NA|NA
CASSYGIGGRYTF
TGTGCCAGCAGCTATGGTATCGGAGGAAGGTACACCTTC
>TRBJ2-5|TRBV5-1|17|TRBD1|NA
CASSLGGGQGREETQYF
TGCGCCAGCAGCTTGGGCGGGGGACAGGGAAGGGAAGAGACCCAGTACTTC
>TRBJ2-7|TRBV6-1|11|NA|many
CASSTPREQYF
TGTGCCAGCAGCACCCCGCGAGAGCAGTACTTC
>TRBJ1-2|TRBV6-2/TRBV6-3|13|NA|NA
CASRDTLNYGYTF
TGTGCCAGCCGGGACACACTAAACTATGGCTACACCTTC
>TRBJ1-1|TRBV2|11|NA|many
CASSSSYEAFF
TGTGCCAGCAGTAGCTCCTATGAAGCTTTCTTT
>TRBJ1-5|TRBV28|15|NA|many
CASSIGQRGAQPQHF
TGTGCCAGCAGCATAGGACAGCGGGGAGCTCAGCCCCAGCATTTT
>TRBJ1-5|TRBV19|17|TRBD1|few
CASRKDRAWYSNQPQHF
TGTGCCAGTAGGAAGGACAGGGCCTGGTATAGCAATCAGCCCCAGCATTTT
>TRBJ2-1|TRBV5-1|15|TRBD2|many
CASSLETGTSGKQFF
TGCGCCAGCAGCTTGGAAACCGGGACTAGCGGGAAGCAGTTCTTC
>TRBJ2-7|TRBV7-9|14|NA|large
CASSSRERSYEQYF
TGTGCCAGCAGCTCCCGGGAGCGCTCCTACGAGCAGTACTTC
>TRBJ2-7|TRBV5-1|16|TRBD2|many
CASSLGTSGRSYEQYF
TGCGCCAGCTCCCTCGGGACTAGCGGGAGGTCCTACGAGCAGTACTTC
>TRBJ2-7|TRBV5-1|14|NA|many
CASSLEVSGSEQYF
TGCGCCAGCAGCTTGGAGGTTAGTGGGTCCGAGCAGTACTTC
>TRBJ2-2|TRBV5-4|14|NA|few
CASSHGLHTGELFF
TGTGCCAGCAGCCACGGACTGCACACCGGGGAGCTGTTTTTT